The TCR beta chain described here comes from a study of T-cell memory formation after mild COVID-19. Notes on the study in general: Memory sampled before infection contained some responding clones, suggesting cross-reactive memory joined. Contracting CD4+ clones were located mainly in CM and EM, and CD8+ clones in EMRA. Balance between CD4 and CD8 was seen in clones contracting day 15 to 85, and a CD4+ lean was seen in later expanders.

A word on this clonotype: Antigen: not known.

With 5 bases clipped from V and 3 bases from J, the junction kept 4 bases outside the gene matches. The CDR3 spans 14 residues. Germline V gene lookup returns CDR1 MNHEY and CDR2 SVGAGI. 5'RACE, which relied on constant-segment primers, yielded TCR alpha and TCR beta cDNA libraries carrying sample barcodes and UMIs. TCRdb analysed the 5' RACE reads with MiXCR anew, one entry per CDR3 protein. The sample includes 550,000 to 650,000 distinct CDR3 sequences, roughly 17% of them seen just once. Sequenced material: PBMCs or a T cell subset sorted from them (not recorded which). The receptor was isolated from an adult woman who had mild COVID-19 (a few samples of this study predate the infection). Cell type and time point are not known. J is TRBJ1-5 and V is TRBV6-5, with TRBD1 identical over 7 bases. The CDR3, as DNA: TGTGCCAGCAGTCGGGGACAGATCAATCAGCCCCAGCATTTT. Translated, it gives CASSRGQINQPQHF.